What follows are 23 T cell receptor beta chains derived from one specimen sequenced in a study of neurological immune-mediated disorders. TCRdb re-analysed the 5' RACE reads in MiXCR, keeping a single row per CDR3 protein. The data show more than 50,000 distinct CDR3 sequences, less than 4% seen once. Sequenced input: PBMCs. These receptor sequences come from a woman aged 45-65 years with multiple sclerosis.

This clonotype was counted at least ten times. This chain links TRBV6-5 with TRBJ2-5; a possible D gene is TRBD1 (6 bases). Germline V gene lookup returns CDR1 MNHEY and CDR2 SVGAGI. There are 12 residues in the CDR3. The V end lost 7 bases, the J end lost 5 bases, and 11 bases lay between the germline ends. The CDR3 loop reads CASTQRGETQYF. The CDR3 region has the DNA TGTGCCAGCACCCAGAGGGGGGAGACCCAGTACTTC.

With respect to this clonotype: Mismatch with germline at one junction end may stem from a read error. This rearrangement joins TRBV30 to TRBJ1-1; 7 bases map to TRBD1. The CDR3 length is 11 residues. The germline V gene encodes CDR1 GTSNPN and CDR2 SVGIG (reference sequence). This CDR3 is CAASGGPGALF. DNA for the CDR3: TGTGCCGCCTCAGGGGGTCCAGGAGCTTTATTT.

This clonotype occurred many times. The chain employs TRBV5-1 and TRBJ2-7; D not resolved. The CDR3 is 13 residues long. Trimming left V 0 bases short and J 2 bases short, with 6 bases between. The germline gives CDR1 SGHRS, CDR2 YFSETQ. Here the CDR3 reads CASSLDGPYEQYF. The CDR3 DNA reads TGCGCCAGCAGCTTGGACGGGCCCTACGAGCAGTACTTC.

This clonotype was detected many times. V is TRBV29-1 and J is TRBJ2-5; 9 bases map to TRBD2. Trimming at V came to 2 bases and at J to 5 bases, leaving 12 bases not matched to a gene. Germline-derived CDR1 and CDR2 are SQVTM and ANQGSEA. This CDR3 region has 16 residues. The CDR3: CSVERGASGVWETQYF. DNA of the CDR3: TGCAGCGTTGAAAGGGGGGCTAGCGGGGTATGGGAGACCCAGTACTTC. Using reference TRBV29-1 and TRBJ2-5 for the parts outside the CDR3, the full variable domain is SAVISQKPSRDICQRGTSLTIQCQVDSQVTMMFWYRQQPGQSLTLIATANQGSEATYESGFVIDKFPISRPNLTFSTLTVSNMSPEDSSIYLCSVERGASGVWETQYFGPGTRLLVL.

This clonotype was observed many times. V usage is TRBV5-6 and J usage is TRBJ2-5; possible D gene TRBD2, 5 bases. V lost 1 base to trimming and J lost 4 bases, with 8 bases between them. Germline V CDR1 and CDR2: SGHDT, YYEEEE. The CDR3 has 13 amino acids. The CDR3 nucleotides are TGTGCCAGCAGCTTGTTCGGGGTAGAGACCCAGTACTTC. Its translation is CASSLFGVETQYF.

About this clonotype: This may come from a read error, since a much larger clone is one base off. V usage is TRBV5-8 and J usage is TRBJ1-4, with D unclear. V lost 4 bases and J 8 bases, leaving 15 bases between the germline ends. There are 14 residues in the CDR3. The germline V gene encodes CDR1 SGHTS and CDR2 YDEGEE. The CDR3 DNA reads TGTGCCAGCAGCCGGAGGGAGGGCAGAGAAAAACTGTTTTTT. This encodes CASSRREGREKLFF.

This clonotype showed up many times. The chain recombines TRBV20-1 with TRBJ2-3; D gene unclear. Trimming removed 4 bases at V and 3 bases at J, with 11 bases between. Germline lookup yields CDR1 DFQATT and CDR2 SNEGSKA (reference sequence). CDR3 length: 13 amino acids. CDR3 DNA sequence: TGCAGTGCTACTGGACCCGGGACAGATACGCAGTATTTT. It encodes CSATGPGTDTQYF.

This clonotype was seen many times. V usage is TRBV29-1 and J usage is TRBJ2-1; no firm D call. V lost 3 bases, J lost 2 bases, and 20 bases lay in between. The CDR3 consists of 17 residues. Germline V gene data show CDR1 as SQVTM and CDR2 as ANQGSEA. This CDR3 is CSVDRRAGYNTYNEQFF. The CDR3 nucleotides read TGCAGCGTTGATCGTCGGGCAGGTTATAATACCTACAATGAGCAGTTCTTC.

Worth noting for this clonotype: This could be a read error, since a much larger clone is one nucleotide away. The rearrangement joins TRBV20-1 to TRBJ1-2; no reliable D call. Trimming removed 0 bases at V and 5 bases at J, with 10 bases between. CDR1 DFQATT and CDR2 SNEGSKA come from the germline V gene (reference sequence). CDR3 length: 13 residues. The CDR3 DNA reads as TGCAGTGCTAGAGAAAAGGATCGGTATGGCTACACCTTC. Translating it yields CSAREKDRYGYTF.

In the case of this clonotype: A much larger clone lies a single base off, so this may be a read error. V and J are TRBV29-1 and TRBJ1-5, with D maybe TRBD1 (6 bases). This CDR3 is 13 amino acids long. Germline CDR1 and CDR2: SQVTM and ANQGSEA. Trimming stripped 1 base from V and 12 bases from J, with 16 bases between. The CDR3 DNA follows: TGCAGCGTTGAAGTAGTAAAGGGGGACCTCCAGCATTTT. It encodes CSVEVVKGDLQHF.

This clonotype was counted ten times or more. V usage is TRBV7-3 and J usage is TRBJ1-1; D gene ambiguous. Germline CDR1 SGHTA, CDR2 FQGTGA. CDR3 length: 12 amino acids. With 2 bases removed from V and 11 bases from J, the gap between germline ends came to 12 bases. The CDR3 region is CASSLQGWVAFF. The CDR3 nucleotides are TGTGCCAGCAGCTTACAAGGCTGGGTTGCTTTCTTT.

In its sample, this clonotype was seen many times. The chain couples TRBV24-1 to TRBJ1-2, with 12 positions matching TRBD1. The CDR3 loop spans 18 amino acids. The germline CDR1 and CDR2 sequences are KGHDR and SFDVKD. The V and J ends lost 0 bases and 3 bases, in that order; junction bases with no gene match: 7. CDR3 in amino acids: CATSDLRDGTGGHYGYTF. CDR3 sequence (DNA): TGTGCCACCAGTGATTTGCGAGATGGGACAGGGGGCCACTATGGCTACACCTTC.

This clonotype was seen many times. The chain joins TRBV4-3 to TRBJ1-2; D ambiguous. V was pared by 0 bases and J by 3 bases, with 8 bases between. The V gene's germline CDR1 is LGHNA and CDR2 YSLEER. The CDR3 has 14 amino acids. The CDR3 protein is CASSQDPGDYGYTF. DNA for the CDR3: TGCGCCAGCAGCCAAGATCCCGGGGACTATGGCTACACCTTC.

This clonotype has ten or more counts. The chain is built from TRBV11-3 and TRBJ2-1; a weak D match, TRBD2 (5 bases). The V end was cut by 2 bases, the J end by 10 bases, with 12 bases between. The CDR3 extends over 13 amino acids. Germline CDR1 SGHNT, CDR2 YENEEA. The CDR3 DNA follows: TGTGCCAGCAGCTTAAGGACTGACCAGGAGCAGTTCTTC. It codes for CASSLRTDQEQFF.

As regards this clonotype: In this CDR3 the conserved last residue, phenylalanine or tryptophan, is missing, so a read error is likely. It is unclear where the CDR3 begins or ends on the DNA, so no DNA is shown, and the CDR3 is as TCRdb lists it. The chain couples TRBV7-9 to TRBJ1-5. The CDR3 spans 12 amino acids, including both terminal residues. Looked up from germline, CDR1 is SEHNR and CDR2 is FQNEAQ (reference sequence). The CDR3: CASSLDNQPQHN.

This clonotype was recorded many times. This chain joins TRBV20-1 and TRBJ1-5, with TRBD1 as a possible D gene (6 bases). The CDR3 sequence is 13 residues long. The germline V and J ends were trimmed by 5 bases and 7 bases, with 15 bases remaining between them. From germline, CDR1 is DFQATT and CDR2 SNEGSKA (reference sequence). The CDR3 sequence is CSAPTTGNQPQHF. In nucleotides, the CDR3 is TGCAGTGCTCCTACTACAGGGAACCAGCCCCAGCATTTT.

This clonotype was recorded many times. A junction end diverges from the germline sequence, so it may reflect a read error. The chain recombines TRBV6-2 or TRBV6-3 with TRBJ1-5; possibly TRBD1 for D (5 bases). Germline V lookup: CDR1 MNHEY, CDR2 SVGEGT. This CDR3 has 13 residues. The CDR3 is CASRFDRNQPQNF. As DNA, the CDR3 is TGTGCCAGCAGATTTGACAGAAATCAGCCCCAGAATTTT.

This clonotype was counted many times. The chain employs TRBV6-5 and TRBJ1-1; D call uncertain. V lost 1 base to trimming and J lost 3 bases, with 6 bases between them. There are 13 residues in the CDR3. Germline V lookup: CDR1 MNHEY, CDR2 SVGAGI. The CDR3 loop is CASSYFGDTEAFF. The CDR3 nucleotides read TGTGCCAGCAGTTACTTCGGGGACACTGAAGCTTTCTTT.

The V and J genes are TRBV29-1 and TRBJ1-1, with a possible D match to TRBD1 (5 bases). CDR3 length: 12 residues. V was shortened by 5 bases and J by 2 bases, with 9 bases between the two germline ends. Per germline, CDR1 SQVTM and CDR2 ANQGSEA. The CDR3 protein is CSVLGANTEAFF. Written as DNA, the CDR3 is TGCAGCGTTTTAGGGGCTAACACTGAAGCTTTCTTT. Together with reference TRBV29-1 and TRBJ1-1, the CDR3 gives the full variable domain: SAVISQKPSRDICQRGTSLTIQCQVDSQVTMMFWYRQQPGQSLTLIATANQGSEATYESGFVIDKFPISRPNLTFSTLTVSNMSPEDSSIYLCSVLGANTEAFFGQGTRLTVV.

This clonotype was seen ten or more times. The rearrangement links TRBV5-4 to TRBJ1-2; D might be TRBD1 (6 bases). Germline V gene sequence: CDR1 SGHNT, CDR2 YYREEE (reference sequence). This CDR3 contains 13 residues. V lost 2 bases, J lost 8 bases, and 13 bases lay in between. The CDR3 nucleotides are TGTGCCAGCAGCTTACAGGGAGCCGGGGGCTACACCTTC. As protein: CASSLQGAGGYTF.

In its sample, this clonotype was seen many times. The chain recombines TRBV5-6 with TRBJ2-3, with D uncertain. Trimming stripped 4 bases from V and 3 bases from J, with 18 bases between. The CDR3 length is 16 residues. Germline lookup yields CDR1 SGHDT and CDR2 YYEEEE. The chain's CDR3 is CASSRIKGIKTDTQYF. CDR3 nucleotides: TGTGCCAGCAGCCGAATCAAGGGAATAAAGACAGATACGCAGTATTTT.

The chain joins TRBV7-3 to TRBJ2-1, with 9 nucleotides matching TRBD2. V dropped 4 bases and J dropped 7; count of bases not matched to a gene: 11. Per the germline V gene, CDR1 is SGHTA and CDR2 is FQGTGA. The length of the CDR3 is 16 residues. CDR3 amino acids: CASSSALAGSINEQFF. DNA for the CDR3: TGTGCCAGCAGCTCAGCCCTAGCGGGGTCGATTAATGAGCAGTTCTTC.

CDR3 bases: TGTGCCAGCAGCCAAGATAGGAGACTAGCGAGGGAGCAGTTCTTC. It encodes CASSQDRRLAREQFF. The V gene is TRBV3-1, the J gene TRBJ2-1; 8 nucleotides match TRBD2. Germline V CDR1 and CDR2: LGHDT, YNNKEL (reference sequence). J lost 10 bases, V lost 0 bases, and 8 bases had no gene match. CDR3 length equals 15 residues.